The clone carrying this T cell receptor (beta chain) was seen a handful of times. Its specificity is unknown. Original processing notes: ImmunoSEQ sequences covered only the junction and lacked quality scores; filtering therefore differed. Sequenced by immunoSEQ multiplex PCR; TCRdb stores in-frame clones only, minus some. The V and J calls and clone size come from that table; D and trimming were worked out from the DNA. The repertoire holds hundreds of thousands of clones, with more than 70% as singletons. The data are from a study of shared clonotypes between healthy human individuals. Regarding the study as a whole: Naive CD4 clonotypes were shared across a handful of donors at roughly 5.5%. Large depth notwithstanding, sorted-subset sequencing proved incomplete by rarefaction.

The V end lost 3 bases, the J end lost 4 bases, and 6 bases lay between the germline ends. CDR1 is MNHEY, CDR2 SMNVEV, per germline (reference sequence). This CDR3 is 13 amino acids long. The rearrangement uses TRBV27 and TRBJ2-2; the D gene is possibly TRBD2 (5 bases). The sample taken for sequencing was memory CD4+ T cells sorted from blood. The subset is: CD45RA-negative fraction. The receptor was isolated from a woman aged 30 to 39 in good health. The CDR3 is CASSFRGTGELFF. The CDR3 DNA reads TGTGCCAGCAGTTTTCGGGGCACCGGGGAGCTGTTTTTT.